Listed below are T cell receptor beta chains from one sample, sequenced in a study of blood T cell repertoires in COVID-19. Sequencing used immunoSEQ multiplex PCR; TCRdb keeps in-frame clones, though not all of them. The sample holds some 340,000 clones, around 87% seen once. The sample comprised PBMCs or T cells enriched from blood (not recorded which). These receptors all come from a woman in her twenties or thirties who had recovered from COVID-19. The CDR3 runs from the conserved cysteine through the conserved F or W. The order of the fields is J gene, clone size, D gene, V gene, CDR3 protein, CDR3 DNA. A D gene is named only where the DNA matches it firmly. The size of a clone is reported for some rows only, either as once, few or many, or as a class for expanded clones.

j_call: TRBJ1-3; clone_size: -; d_call: -; v_call: TRBV9; cdr3_aa: CASSVGGSSGNTIYF; cdr3_nt: TGTGCCAGCAGCGTAGGCGGGAGTAGTGGAAACACCATATATTTT
j_call: TRBJ2-7; clone_size: -; d_call: -; v_call: TRBV6-5; cdr3_aa: CASSYSGRGEQYF; cdr3_nt: TGTGCCAGCAGTTACTCTGGCCGGGGAGAGCAGTACTTC
j_call: TRBJ2-1; clone_size: -; d_call: -; v_call: TRBV7-2; cdr3_aa: CASSLAQGYNEQFF; cdr3_nt: TGTGCCAGCAGCTTAGCGCAGGGGTACAATGAGCAGTTCTTC
j_call: TRBJ2-2; clone_size: -; d_call: TRBD2; v_call: TRBV6-2/TRBV6-3; cdr3_aa: CASSQASGGTGELFF; cdr3_nt: TGTGCCAGCAGCCAGGCTAGCGGGGGCACCGGGGAGCTGTTTTTT
j_call: TRBJ2-2; clone_size: -; d_call: -; v_call: TRBV5-8; cdr3_aa: CASSLSRGGELFF; cdr3_nt: TGTGCCAGCAGCTTAAGCCGGGGCGGGGAGCTGTTTTTT
j_call: TRBJ2-3; clone_size: -; d_call: TRBD2; v_call: TRBV3-1/TRBV3-2; cdr3_aa: CASSHPLAGGTDTQYF; cdr3_nt: TGTGCCAGCAGCCACCCCCTAGCGGGGGGCACAGATACGCAGTATTTT
j_call: TRBJ1-2; clone_size: -; d_call: TRBD1; v_call: TRBV4-3; cdr3_aa: CASSLTGDSGYTF; cdr3_nt: TGCGCCAGCAGCCTCACAGGGGACAGCGGCTACACCTTC
j_call: TRBJ2-7; clone_size: -; d_call: -; v_call: TRBV6-2/TRBV6-3; cdr3_aa: CASSRSPGQPHQYF; cdr3_nt: TGTGCCAGCAGCCGTTCCCCGGGACAACCTCACCAGTACTTC
j_call: TRBJ2-3; clone_size: -; d_call: TRBD2; v_call: TRBV3-1/TRBV3-2; cdr3_aa: CASSQDPSGGVGDTQYF; cdr3_nt: TGTGCCAGCAGCCAAGATCCCAGCGGGGGGGTCGGGGATACGCAGTATTTT
j_call: TRBJ1-6; clone_size: -; d_call: -; v_call: TRBV2; cdr3_aa: CASIGRGGRGNSPLHF; cdr3_nt: TGTGCCAGCATCGGTAGGGGGGGCAGGGGTAATTCACCCCTCCACTTT
j_call: TRBJ2-3; clone_size: -; d_call: -; v_call: TRBV5-6; cdr3_aa: CASSLMEGAGASTDTQYF; cdr3_nt: TGTGCCAGCAGCTTGATGGAGGGTGCGGGGGCTAGCACAGATACGCAGTATTTT
j_call: TRBJ1-4; clone_size: -; d_call: -; v_call: TRBV10-3; cdr3_aa: CAISVSRDGEKLFF; cdr3_nt: TGTGCCATCAGTGTCTCCCGGGATGGGGAAAAACTGTTTTTT
j_call: TRBJ1-4; clone_size: -; d_call: TRBD1; v_call: TRBV7-8; cdr3_aa: CASCESGTGGLTNEKLFF; cdr3_nt: TGTGCCAGCTGCGAGTCGGGGACAGGGGGCTTAACTAATGAAAAACTGTTTTTT
j_call: TRBJ1-5; clone_size: -; d_call: -; v_call: TRBV19; cdr3_aa: CASTDRHSNQPQHF; cdr3_nt: TGTGCCAGCACAGACAGGCATAGCAATCAGCCCCAGCATTTT
j_call: TRBJ2-1; clone_size: -; d_call: -; v_call: TRBV7-9; cdr3_aa: CASSWEHEQFF; cdr3_nt: TGTGCCAGCAGCTGGGAGCATGAGCAGTTCTTC
j_call: TRBJ1-2; clone_size: -; d_call: TRBD1; v_call: TRBV29-1; cdr3_aa: CSVWGQGYGYTF; cdr3_nt: TGCAGCGTTTGGGGACAGGGGTATGGCTACACCTTC
j_call: TRBJ1-5; clone_size: -; d_call: -; v_call: TRBV6-6; cdr3_aa: CASNFRDYQPQHF; cdr3_nt: TGTGCCAGCAACTTCCGGGACTATCAGCCCCAGCATTTT
j_call: TRBJ1-4; clone_size: -; d_call: TRBD1; v_call: TRBV10-1; cdr3_aa: CASSESTRGRLFF; cdr3_nt: TGCGCCAGCAGTGAGTCGACCAGGGGGCGGCTGTTTTTT
j_call: TRBJ2-2; clone_size: few; d_call: -; v_call: TRBV5-4; cdr3_aa: CASSADSTNTGELFF; cdr3_nt: TGTGCCAGCAGTGCGGACAGTACGAACACCGGGGAGCTGTTTTTT
j_call: TRBJ1-2; clone_size: -; d_call: TRBD1; v_call: TRBV30; cdr3_aa: CAWSVEFRTGLAYGYTF; cdr3_nt: TGTGCCTGGAGTGTGGAATTTAGGACAGGTTTGGCCTATGGCTACACCTTC
j_call: TRBJ1-6; clone_size: few; d_call: TRBD1; v_call: TRBV9; cdr3_aa: CASSALTGNSPLHF; cdr3_nt: TGTGCCAGCAGCGCACTGACAGGGAATTCACCCCTCCACTTT
j_call: TRBJ2-3; clone_size: once; d_call: -; v_call: TRBV18; cdr3_aa: CASTPLAPDTQYF; cdr3_nt: TGTGCCAGCACCCCGTTGGCCCCAGATACGCAGTATTTT
j_call: TRBJ2-3; clone_size: -; d_call: TRBD1; v_call: TRBV27; cdr3_aa: CASSQTGGRSTDTQYF; cdr3_nt: TGTGCCAGCAGTCAAACAGGGGGCCGGAGCACAGATACGCAGTATTTT
j_call: TRBJ1-2; clone_size: -; d_call: -; v_call: TRBV11-2; cdr3_aa: CASSPGHTYGYTF; cdr3_nt: TGTGCCAGCAGCCCGGGACATACCTATGGCTACACCTTC
j_call: TRBJ2-7; clone_size: -; d_call: -; v_call: TRBV20-1; cdr3_aa: CSASGWTVYEQYF; cdr3_nt: TGCAGTGCTAGTGGTTGGACAGTCTACGAGCAGTACTTC
j_call: TRBJ2-7; clone_size: -; d_call: TRBD1; v_call: TRBV10-3; cdr3_aa: CAISGTGKQYF; cdr3_nt: TGTGCCATCAGCGGGACAGGGAAGCAGTACTTC
j_call: TRBJ1-2; clone_size: -; d_call: -; v_call: TRBV9; cdr3_aa: CASSVVAQPYGYTF; cdr3_nt: TGTGCCAGCAGCGTAGTCGCACAGCCCTATGGCTACACCTTC
j_call: TRBJ2-1; clone_size: -; d_call: -; v_call: TRBV6-2/TRBV6-3; cdr3_aa: CASSHGGRGGEQFF; cdr3_nt: TGTGCCAGCAGCCACGGGGGGCGGGGAGGTGAGCAGTTCTTC